These 26 T cell receptor beta chains came from one sample sequenced in a study of metastatic and nonmetastatic thyroid tumors. Via MiXCR, TCRdb re-called the PCR reads. In the table there are several thousand clones, 20% to 25% of which are singletons. No patient received treatment before thyroid surgery. The sample taken for sequencing was adjacent normal tissue. These receptors were obtained from a female donor with papillary thyroid cancer or a benign thyroid nodule (not recorded which). Some clones in this sample may be carry-over from other donors' samples.

This clone was seen only a few times. This rearrangement joins TRBV2 to TRBJ1-1, with a weak D call TRBD1 (5 bases). The CDR3 sequence is 15 residues long. Germline V lookup: CDR1 SNHLY, CDR2 FYNNEI. V lost 6 bases, J lost 0 bases, and 14 bases lay in between. The CDR3 spells CASREWGGLNTEAFF. CDR3 DNA sequence: TGTGCCAGCAGAGAATGGGGGGGACTGAACACTGAAGCTTTCTTT. Using reference TRBV2 and TRBJ1-1 for the parts outside the CDR3, the full variable domain is EPEVTQTPSHQVTQMGQEVILRCVPISNHLYFYWYRQILGQKVEFLVSFYNNEISEKSEIFDDQFSVERPDGSNFTLKIRSTKLEDSAMYFCASREWGGLNTEAFFGQGTRLTVV.

This clone was observed many times. The chain employs TRBV18 and TRBJ2-7; D uncertain. CDR3 length: 13 amino acids. Germline CDR1 and CDR2: KGHSH and LQKENI. V gave up 5 bases and J gave up 0 bases, with 8 bases separating them. CDR3 sequence: CASSTYDSYEQYF. The CDR3 DNA reads as TGTGCCAGCTCAACGTACGACTCCTACGAGCAGTACTTC.

This clone was seen more than once but under ten times. The junction and the germline gene differ at one end; a read error may be behind it. This rearrangement joins TRBV2 to TRBJ1-5, with 8 bases that match TRBD1. CDR1 is SNHLY and CDR2 is FYNNEI in the germline V gene. The CDR3 has 14 residues. This chain's CDR3 is CASNDRGLGRPHHF. The CDR3 region has the DNA TGTGCCAGCAATGACAGGGGCCTGGGGAGGCCCCATCATTTT.

V usage is TRBV13 and J usage is TRBJ1-2; D perhaps matches TRBD1 (5 bases). The germline V gene has CDR1 PRHDT and CDR2 FYEKMQ (reference sequence). CDR3 size: 14 residues. Trimming cost V 5 bases and J 5 bases, with 15 bases left between them. The CDR3 DNA sequence: TGTGCCAGCAGCGCCGGCAGGGCCAATTATGGCTACACCTTC. This gives the protein CASSAGRANYGYTF. Together with reference TRBV13 and TRBJ1-2, the CDR3 gives the full variable domain: AAGVIQSPRHLIKEKRETATLKCYPIPRHDTVYWYQQGPGQDPQFLISFYEKMQSDKGSIPDRFSAQQFSDYHSELNMSSLELGDSALYFCASSAGRANYGYTFGSGTRLTVV.

This clone was recorded at least ten times. V is TRBV9 and J is TRBJ2-1; possible D gene TRBD2, 7 bases. V lost 3 bases, J lost 4 bases, and 14 bases lay in between. Germline V CDR1 and CDR2: SGDLS, YYNGEE. The CDR3 spans 15 residues. The CDR3 sequence: CASSDAGAGYNEQFF. In DNA, the CDR3 is TGTGCCAGCAGCGATGCGGGGGCTGGGTACAATGAGCAGTTCTTC.

This clone was seen ten or more times. This sequence joins TRBV3-1 and TRBJ1-5; the match to TRBD1 covers 7 bases. Germline V gives CDR1 LGHDT, CDR2 YNNKEL (reference sequence). This CDR3 spans 14 amino acids. The J segment lost 4 bases and the V segment lost 4 bases, leaving 4 bases of the junction unmatched. The CDR3 reads CASSLGQSNQPQHF. The CDR3 nucleotides read TGTGCCAGCAGCCTGGGACAGTCGAATCAGCCCCAGCATTTT.

This clone was observed many times. The chain uses TRBV4-3 and TRBJ2-7, with 8 bases fitting TRBD2. V lost 0 bases to trimming and J lost 7 bases; unmatched junction nucleotides: 14. This CDR3 is 17 amino acids long. Looked up from germline, CDR1 is LGHNA and CDR2 is YSLEER. CDR3 residues: CASSQESGGRFFGEQYF. CDR3 bases: TGCGCCAGCAGCCAAGAGTCGGGGGGGCGCTTCTTTGGTGAGCAGTACTTC.

This clone is deemed medium-sized (0.01 to 0.1%). The chain links TRBV11-1 to TRBJ2-1; weak D call: TRBD2 (7 bases). Germline loops: CDR1 SGHAT, CDR2 FQDESV (reference sequence). This CDR3 has 15 amino acids. Trimming cost V 0 bases and J 6 bases, with 12 bases left between them. The CDR3 protein is CASSLAGGPGNEQFF. In DNA, the CDR3 is TGTGCCAGCAGCTTAGCGGGGGGGCCGGGCAATGAGCAGTTCTTC.

This clone was detected only a few times. The rearrangement uses TRBV19 and TRBJ1-3, with unresolved D. Trimming cost V 5 bases and J 0 bases, with 11 bases left between them. From germline, CDR1 is LNHDA and CDR2 SQIVND (reference sequence). This CDR3 has 15 residues. As DNA, the CDR3 is TGTGCCAGTAGTGTAACAGCGAGCTCTGGAAACACCATATATTTT. Encoded protein: CASSVTASSGNTIYF.

Judged by abundance, this clone is large (0.1 to 1%). The V call is TRBV15, the J call TRBJ1-3, with D possibly being TRBD1 (6 bases). Germline CDR1 reads LNHNV; CDR2 reads YYDKDF (reference sequence). The CDR3 runs 15 residues. V was pared by 5 bases and J by 1 base, with 12 bases between. CDR3: CATSRSRGSGNTIYF. The CDR3 DNA is TGTGCCACCAGCCGAAGCAGGGGTTCTGGAAACACCATATATTTT. The variable domain in full, with the rest retrieved from reference TRBV15 and TRBJ1-3, is DAMVIQNPRYQVTQFGKPVTLSCSQTLNHNVMYWYQQKSSQAPKLLFHYYDKDFNNEADTPDNFQSRRPNTSFCFLDIRSPGLGDTAMYLCATSRSRGSGNTIYFGEGSWLTVV.

This clone has at least ten counts. This chain uses TRBV5-4 with TRBJ1-1, with no clear D. This CDR3 has 13 residues. Germline CDR1 SGHNT, CDR2 YYREEE (reference sequence). With 5 bases removed from V and 4 bases from J, the gap between germline ends came to 12 bases. For the CDR3, the DNA is TGTGCCAGCAGGCCTCCGGACGTCACTGAAGCTTTCTTT. Its protein product is CASRPPDVTEAFF.

This clone was seen ten or more times. This sequence joins TRBV29-1 and TRBJ2-1; D perhaps matches TRBD2 (6 bases). The CDR3 length is 17 residues. The germline CDR1 and CDR2 sequences are SQVTM and ANQGSEA. V lost 1 base to trimming and J lost 8 bases, with 24 bases between them. CDR3 nucleotides: TGCAGCGTTGAAGGGGGTCGCGGGGTTAGCCTGATGGATGAGCAGTTCTTC. Protein: CSVEGGRGVSLMDEQFF.

This clone is deemed medium-sized (0.01 to 0.1%). The chain combines TRBV28 with TRBJ2-7, with TRBD2 identical over 11 bases. Germline V gene data show CDR1 as MDHEN and CDR2 as SYDVKM. V dropped 6 bases and J dropped 5; count of bases not matched to a gene: 12. CDR3 length: 16 residues. In DNA form, the CDR3 reads TGTGCCAGCAGCCGCCCCGATAGCGGGAGGGCCCACGAGCAGTACTTC. This codes for CASSRPDSGRAHEQYF.

As to this clone: Germline is not matched at one junction end, which may reflect a read error. This chain connects TRBV7-3 to TRBJ2-1; a weak D match, TRBD1 (5 bases). Germline assignment: CDR1 SGHTA and CDR2 FQGTGA. The CDR3 totals 18 residues. DNA for the CDR3: TGTACCAGCAGCTTAAGTTGGGCCGAAGACAGTAACTACAATGAGCAGTTCTTC. Translated: CTSSLSWAEDSNYNEQFF.

Ten or more counts support this clone. The chain employs TRBV4-1 and TRBJ2-7; TRBD1 matches 8 bases. The CDR3 has 17 residues. Losses at the gene ends were 0 bases for V and 2 bases for J; bases not matched to a gene: 9. Germline V gene lookup returns CDR1 MGHRA and CDR2 YSYEKL. CDR3 loop: CASSQDLRAGGTYEQYF. The CDR3 coding sequence is TGCGCCAGCAGCCAAGATCTAAGGGCAGGGGGCACCTACGAGCAGTACTTC.

By share, this clone counts as medium-sized (0.01 to 0.1%). CDR3 region: CASSEWKVNTEAFF. For the CDR3, the DNA is TGTGCCAGCAGTGAATGGAAGGTGAACACTGAAGCTTTCTTT. The rearrangement links TRBV6-1 to TRBJ1-1; D is ambiguous. Germline CDR1 reads MNHNS; CDR2 reads SASEGT. This CDR3 region has 14 residues. V was clipped by 2 bases and J by 0 bases, with 7 bases between them.

Points on this clone: A junction boundary mismatches the germline segment, possibly from a read error. The rearrangement links TRBV11-2 to TRBJ2-5; possibly TRBD1 or TRBD2 for D (5 bases each). Germline values: CDR1 SGHAT, CDR2 FQNNGV. This CDR3 is built from 15 residues. The chain's CDR3 is CASRLGEPRGETKYF. Here the CDR3 DNA reads TGTGCCAGCAGATTAGGGGAACCGAGGGGAGAGACCAAGTACTTC.

On this clone itself: A read error is likely, as this CDR3 ends without the conserved phenylalanine or tryptophan. The V and J genes are TRBV5-5 and TRBJ1-5, with a possible D match to TRBD1 (6 bases). The germline gives CDR1 SGHKS, CDR2 YYEKEE (reference sequence). The CDR3 covers 15 residues. The germline V and J ends were trimmed by 5 bases and 2 bases, with 14 bases remaining between them. This chain's CDR3 is CASSVRGAGNQPQHL. DNA of the CDR3: TGTGCCAGCAGTGTACGGGGGGCCGGCAATCAGCCCCAGCATCTT.

This clone was recorded a few times. Because the CDR3's place on the DNA is in doubt, the DNA is left out and the CDR3 is given as listed by TCRdb. The CDR3 here is CASSTDYYCYTF. The chain has TRBV19 and TRBJ1-2. Germline V gene data show CDR1 as LNHDA and CDR2 as SQIVND (reference sequence). The CDR3 length equals 12 residues, ends included.

This clone was recorded a few times. This chain connects TRBV10-2 to TRBJ2-7, with a tentative D call TRBD1 (6 bases). This CDR3 has 17 amino acids. Germline loops: CDR1 WSHSY, CDR2 SAAADI. V lost 2 bases, J lost 2 bases, and 19 bases lay in between. CDR3 coding DNA: TGCGCCAGCAGTGAGATCCTTAACAGGGCTGCGGCCTACGAGCAGTACTTC. Residues: CASSEILNRAAAYEQYF.

This clone is medium-sized in the sample. The V and J genes are TRBV6-5 and TRBJ2-2, with a possible D match to TRBD2 (6 bases). This CDR3 is 18 amino acids long. The V end was cut by 6 bases, the J end by 7 bases, with 27 bases between. CDR1 and CDR2 from the germline V gene are MNHEY and SVGAGI. The CDR3: CASRSWLSDGGFIGELFF. CDR3 sequence (DNA): TGTGCCAGCAGATCCTGGTTGAGCGATGGGGGGTTTATCGGGGAGCTGTTTTTT.

This clone was recorded at least ten times. The genes are TRBV20-1 and TRBJ2-3, with 11 bases lining up with TRBD2. The CDR3 runs 16 residues. The J segment lost 0 bases and the V segment lost 3 bases, leaving 5 bases of the junction unmatched. Germline V gene sequence: CDR1 DFQATT, CDR2 SNEGSKA (reference sequence). CDR3 bases: TGCAGTGCTAGGACTAGCGGGGTATCTAGCACAGATACGCAGTATTTT. Amino acids: CSARTSGVSSTDTQYF.

This clone is judged medium-sized. This chain links TRBV6-1 with TRBJ1-2; unclear D gene. Deletions cut 3 bases from V and 4 bases from J, with 6 bases between. This CDR3 comprises 12 residues. CDR1 MNHNS and CDR2 SASEGT come from the germline V gene. In DNA, the CDR3 is TGTGCCAGCAGTGATTGGTTCTATGGCTACACCTTC. This gives the protein CASSDWFYGYTF.

This clone is labeled as medium-sized (0.01 to 0.1%). The rearrangement uses TRBV24-1 and TRBJ2-2, with D tentatively TRBD2 (5 bases). This CDR3 is built from 16 residues. CDR1 and CDR2 from the germline V gene are KGHDR and SFDVKD. The germline V and J ends were trimmed by 1 base and 4 bases, with 12 bases remaining between them. The CDR3: CATSDFRYSGTGELFF. The CDR3, as DNA: TGTGCCACCAGTGATTTTAGGTACAGCGGCACCGGGGAGCTGTTTTTT.

The chain is built from TRBV20-1 and TRBJ1-2; a possible D gene is TRBD1 (5 bases). Per germline, CDR1 DFQATT and CDR2 SNEGSKA (reference sequence). The CDR3 contains 15 residues. Deletions cut 3 bases from V and 3 bases from J, with 17 bases between. The CDR3: CSASPSREGHYGYTF. The CDR3 DNA follows: TGCAGTGCTAGCCCTTCCCGAGAGGGACACTATGGCTACACCTTC.

With respect to this clone: The CDR3 end shows no conserved phenylalanine or tryptophan, and so a read error is likely. The V and J genes are TRBV9 and TRBJ2-2; D might be TRBD2 (6 bases). The V gene's germline CDR1 is SGDLS and CDR2 YYNGEE. The CDR3 covers 15 residues. DNA for the CDR3: TGTGCCAGCAGCGGTCAGGAGGGGAACACTGGGGAGCTGTTTTCT. Amino acids: CASSGQEGNTGELFS.